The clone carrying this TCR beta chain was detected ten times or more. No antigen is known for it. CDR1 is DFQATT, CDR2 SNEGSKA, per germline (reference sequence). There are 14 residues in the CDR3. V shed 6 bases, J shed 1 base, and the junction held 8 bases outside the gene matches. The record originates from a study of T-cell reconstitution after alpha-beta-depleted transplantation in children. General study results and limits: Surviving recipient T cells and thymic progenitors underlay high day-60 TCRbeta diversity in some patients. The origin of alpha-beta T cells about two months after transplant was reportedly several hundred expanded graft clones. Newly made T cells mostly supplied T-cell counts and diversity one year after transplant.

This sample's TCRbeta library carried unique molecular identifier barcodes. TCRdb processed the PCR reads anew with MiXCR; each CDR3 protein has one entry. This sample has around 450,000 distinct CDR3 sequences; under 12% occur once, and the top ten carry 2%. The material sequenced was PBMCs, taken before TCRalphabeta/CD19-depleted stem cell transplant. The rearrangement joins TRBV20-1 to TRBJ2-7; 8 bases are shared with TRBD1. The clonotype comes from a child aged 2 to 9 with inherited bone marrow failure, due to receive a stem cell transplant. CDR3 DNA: TGCAGTGCACGAATCGACAGGGGTTCCTACGAGCAGTACTTC. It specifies CSARIDRGSYEQYF.